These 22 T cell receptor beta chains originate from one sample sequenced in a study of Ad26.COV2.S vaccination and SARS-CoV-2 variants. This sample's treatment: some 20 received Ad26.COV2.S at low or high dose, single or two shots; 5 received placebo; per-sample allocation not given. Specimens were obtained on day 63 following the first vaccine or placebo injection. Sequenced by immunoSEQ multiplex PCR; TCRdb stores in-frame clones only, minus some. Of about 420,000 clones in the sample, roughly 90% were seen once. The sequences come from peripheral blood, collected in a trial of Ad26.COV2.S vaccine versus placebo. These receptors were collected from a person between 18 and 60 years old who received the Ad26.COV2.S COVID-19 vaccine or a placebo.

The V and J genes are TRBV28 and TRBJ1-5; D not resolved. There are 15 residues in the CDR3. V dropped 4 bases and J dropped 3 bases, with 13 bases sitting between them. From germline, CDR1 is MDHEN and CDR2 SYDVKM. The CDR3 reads CASSSSAGINQPQHF. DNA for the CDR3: TGTGCCAGCAGTTCCTCGGCGGGAATCAATCAGCCCCAGCATTTT.

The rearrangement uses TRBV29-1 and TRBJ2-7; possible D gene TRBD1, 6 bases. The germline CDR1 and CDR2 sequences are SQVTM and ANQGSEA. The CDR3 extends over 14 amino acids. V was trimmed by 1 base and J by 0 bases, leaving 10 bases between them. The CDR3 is CSVEADRFSYEQYF. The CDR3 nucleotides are TGCAGCGTTGAAGCTGACAGGTTCTCCTACGAGCAGTACTTC.

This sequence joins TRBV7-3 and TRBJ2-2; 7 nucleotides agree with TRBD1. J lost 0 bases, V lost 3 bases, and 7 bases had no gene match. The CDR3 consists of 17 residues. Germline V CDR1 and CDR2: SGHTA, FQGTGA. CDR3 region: CASSFNPGTANTGELFF. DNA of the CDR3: TGTGCCAGCAGCTTCAACCCCGGGACAGCGAACACCGGGGAGCTGTTTTTT.

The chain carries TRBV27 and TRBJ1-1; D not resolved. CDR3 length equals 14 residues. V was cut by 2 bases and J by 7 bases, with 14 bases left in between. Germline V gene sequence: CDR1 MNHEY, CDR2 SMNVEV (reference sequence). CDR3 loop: CASSLGGGKIEAFF. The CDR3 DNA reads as TGTGCCAGCAGTTTAGGCGGAGGGAAGATTGAAGCTTTCTTT.

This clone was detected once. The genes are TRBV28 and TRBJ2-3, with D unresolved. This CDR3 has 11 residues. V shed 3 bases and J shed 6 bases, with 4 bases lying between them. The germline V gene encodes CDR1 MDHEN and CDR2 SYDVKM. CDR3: CASSFQDTQYF. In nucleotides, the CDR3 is TGTGCCAGCAGTTTTCAGGATACGCAGTATTTT.

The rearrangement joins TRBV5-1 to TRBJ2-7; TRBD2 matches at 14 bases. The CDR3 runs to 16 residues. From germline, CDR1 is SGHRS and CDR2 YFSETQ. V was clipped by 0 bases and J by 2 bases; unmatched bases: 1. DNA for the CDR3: TGCGCCAGCAGCTTGGGACTAGCGGGGGGGACCTACGAGCAGTACTTC. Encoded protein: CASSLGLAGGTYEQYF. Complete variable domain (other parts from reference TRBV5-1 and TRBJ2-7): KAGVTQTPRYLIKTRGQQVTLSCSPISGHRSVSWYQQTPGQGLQFLFEYFSETQRNKGNFPGRFSGRQFSNSRSEMNVSTLELGDSALYLCASSLGLAGGTYEQYFGPGTRLTVT.

DNA for the CDR3: TGTGCCAGCAGCCCCTGGACAGCATATGGCTACACCTTC. This gives the protein CASSPWTAYGYTF. The chain has TRBV14 and TRBJ1-2; TRBD1 might be the D (6 bases). Trimming stripped 4 bases from V and 5 bases from J, with 11 bases between. The CDR3 loop spans 13 amino acids. Germline V CDR1 and CDR2: SGHDN, FVKESK. The full variable domain, completed using reference TRBV14 and TRBJ1-2, is EAGVTQFPSHSVIEKGQTVTLRCDPISGHDNLYWYRRVMGKEIKFLLHFVKESKQDESGMPNNRFLAERTGGTYSTLKVQPAELEDSGVYFCASSPWTAYGYTFGSGTRLTVV.

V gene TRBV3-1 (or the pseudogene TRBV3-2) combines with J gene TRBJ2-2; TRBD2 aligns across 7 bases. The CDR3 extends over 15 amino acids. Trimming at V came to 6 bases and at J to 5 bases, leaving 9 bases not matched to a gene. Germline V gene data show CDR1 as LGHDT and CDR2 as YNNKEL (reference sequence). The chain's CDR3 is CASRPTGGGTGELFF. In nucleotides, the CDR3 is TGTGCCAGCAGACCAACTGGGGGAGGGACCGGGGAGCTGTTTTTT.

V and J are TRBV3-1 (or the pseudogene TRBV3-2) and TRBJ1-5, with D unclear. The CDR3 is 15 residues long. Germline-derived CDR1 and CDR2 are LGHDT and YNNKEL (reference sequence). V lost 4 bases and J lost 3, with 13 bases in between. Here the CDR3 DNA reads TGTGCCAGCAGCCCTTGTGGATACCCCAATCAGCCCCAGCATTTT. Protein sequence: CASSPCGYPNQPQHF.

The CDR3 is CASSAYPTRYYDEQYF. As DNA, the CDR3 is TGTGCCAGCAGCGCATATCCCACTAGATACTACGACGAGCAGTACTTC. The genes are TRBV7-2 and TRBJ2-7; possibly TRBD2 for D (5 bases). The CDR3 spans 16 residues. Germline CDR1 is SGHTA and CDR2 is FQGNSA. V was trimmed by 5 bases and J by 5 bases, leaving 22 bases between them.

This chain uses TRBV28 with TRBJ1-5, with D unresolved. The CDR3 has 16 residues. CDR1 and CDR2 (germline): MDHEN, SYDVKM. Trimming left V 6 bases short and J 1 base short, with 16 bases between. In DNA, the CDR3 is TGTGCCAGCAGCCCTCATGAGGGTGGGAGCAATCAGCCCCAGCATTTT. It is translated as CASSPHEGGSNQPQHF.

CDR3 nucleotides: TGCGCCAGCAGCCAAGCGCGGGGGCGCAACTACTACGAGCAGTACTTC. This encodes CASSQARGRNYYEQYF. The chain is built from TRBV4-3 and TRBJ2-7, with TRBD2 as a possible D gene (7 bases). This CDR3 is built from 16 residues. Trimming pared 1 base from V and 3 bases from J, leaving 16 bases between. CDR1 and CDR2 (germline): LGHNA, YSLEER.

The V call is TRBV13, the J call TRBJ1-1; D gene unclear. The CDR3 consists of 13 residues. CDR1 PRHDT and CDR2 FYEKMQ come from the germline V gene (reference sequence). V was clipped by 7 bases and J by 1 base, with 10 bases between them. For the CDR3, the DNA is TGTGCCAGCACTTTCACTAAGAACACTGAAGCTTTCTTT. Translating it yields CASTFTKNTEAFF. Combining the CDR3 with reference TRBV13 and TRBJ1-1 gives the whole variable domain AAGVIQSPRHLIKEKRETATLKCYPIPRHDTVYWYQQGPGQDPQFLISFYEKMQSDKGSIPDRFSAQQFSDYHSELNMSSLELGDSALYFCASTFTKNTEAFFGQGTRLTVV.

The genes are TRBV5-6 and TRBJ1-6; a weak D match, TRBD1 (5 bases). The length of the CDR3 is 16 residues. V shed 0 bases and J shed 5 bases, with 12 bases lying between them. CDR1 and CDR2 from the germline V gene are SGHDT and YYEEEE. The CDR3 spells CASSLVKGRDNSPLHF. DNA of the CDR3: TGTGCCAGCAGCTTGGTGAAGGGGCGAGATAATTCACCCCTCCACTTT.

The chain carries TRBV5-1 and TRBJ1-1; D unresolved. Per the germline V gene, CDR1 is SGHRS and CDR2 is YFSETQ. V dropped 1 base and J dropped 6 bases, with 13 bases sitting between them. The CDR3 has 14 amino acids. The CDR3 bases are TGCGCCAGCAGCTTGTACACGACCGACGCTGAAGCTTTCTTT. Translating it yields CASSLYTTDAEAFF.

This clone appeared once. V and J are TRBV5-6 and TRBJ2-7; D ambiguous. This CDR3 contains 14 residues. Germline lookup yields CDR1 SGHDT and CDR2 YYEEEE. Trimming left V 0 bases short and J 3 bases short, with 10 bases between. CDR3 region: CASSLVGQNYEQYF. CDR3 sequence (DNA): TGTGCCAGCAGCTTGGTCGGCCAGAACTACGAGCAGTACTTC. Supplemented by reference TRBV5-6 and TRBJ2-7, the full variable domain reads DAGVTQSPTHLIKTRGQQVTLRCSPKSGHDTVSWYQQALGQGPQFIFQYYEEEERQRGNFPDRFSGHQFPNYSSELNVNALLLGDSALYLCASSLVGQNYEQYFGPGTRLTVT.

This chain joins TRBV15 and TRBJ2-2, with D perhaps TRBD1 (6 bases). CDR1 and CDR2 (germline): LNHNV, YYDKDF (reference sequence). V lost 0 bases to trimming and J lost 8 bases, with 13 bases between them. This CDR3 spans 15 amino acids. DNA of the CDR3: TGTGCCACCAGCAGAGATATTGGGGGCAGAGGGGAGCTGTTTTTT. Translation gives CATSRDIGGRGELFF. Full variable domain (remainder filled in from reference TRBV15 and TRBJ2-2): DAMVIQNPRYQVTQFGKPVTLSCSQTLNHNVMYWYQQKSSQAPKLLFHYYDKDFNNEADTPDNFQSRRPNTSFCFLDIRSPGLGDTAMYLCATSRDIGGRGELFFGEGSRLTVL.

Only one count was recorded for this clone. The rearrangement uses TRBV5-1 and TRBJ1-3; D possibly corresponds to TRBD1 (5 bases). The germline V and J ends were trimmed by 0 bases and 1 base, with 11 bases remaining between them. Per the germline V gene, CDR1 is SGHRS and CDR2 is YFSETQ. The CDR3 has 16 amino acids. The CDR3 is CASSLVGVDSGNTIYF. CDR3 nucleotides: TGCGCCAGCAGCTTGGTGGGGGTTGATTCTGGAAACACCATATATTTT.

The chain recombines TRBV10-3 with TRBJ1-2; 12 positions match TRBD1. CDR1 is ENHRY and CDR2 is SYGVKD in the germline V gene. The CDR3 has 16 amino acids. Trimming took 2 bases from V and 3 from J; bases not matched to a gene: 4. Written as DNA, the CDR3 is TGTGCCATCAGTGAGGGGACAGGGGGCGTAGACTATGGCTACACCTTC. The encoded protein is CAISEGTGGVDYGYTF.

The CDR3 region is CASSLFGTEFYEQYF. The CDR3 region has the DNA TGTGCCAGCAGTTTGTTTGGGACAGAGTTCTACGAGCAGTACTTC. The chain recombines TRBV27 with TRBJ2-7; TRBD1 aligns across 7 bases. After removal of 3 bases from V and 3 bases from J, the junction contained 8 bases not matched to a gene. Germline V gene sequence: CDR1 MNHEY, CDR2 SMNVEV (reference sequence). There are 15 residues in the CDR3.

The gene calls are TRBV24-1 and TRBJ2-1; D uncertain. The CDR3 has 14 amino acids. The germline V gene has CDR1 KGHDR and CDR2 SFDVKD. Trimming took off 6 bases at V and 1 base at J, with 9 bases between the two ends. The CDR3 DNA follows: TGTGCCACCAGTAAGGGTTCATCCTACAATGAGCAGTTCTTC. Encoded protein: CATSKGSSYNEQFF.

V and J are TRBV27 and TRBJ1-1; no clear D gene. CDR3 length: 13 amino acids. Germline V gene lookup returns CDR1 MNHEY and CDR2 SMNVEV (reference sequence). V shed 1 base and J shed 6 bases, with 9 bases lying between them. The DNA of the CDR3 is TGTGCCAGCAGTTTATGGGGTTTCGCTGAAGCTTTCTTT. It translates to CASSLWGFAEAFF.